The sample holds a few counts of the clone carrying this TCR beta chain. Methods used by the authors: Reference gene primers were amplified, and this amplification served to estimate nucleated cell counts. Generated by immunoSEQ multiplex PCR, the TCRdb table keeps only in-frame clones and is missing some. V, J and clone size are taken as reported in that table, and D and trimming were inferred from the DNA itself. The table includes roughly 160,000 clones, roughly 80% detected once. The data stem from a study of blood T cell repertoires in COVID-19. The germline V and J ends were trimmed by 4 bases and 9 bases, with 15 bases remaining between them. The CDR3 is 13 residues long. CDR1 MNHEY and CDR2 SVGAGI come from the germline V gene.

The TCR was taken from a woman of 80 years or more with COVID-19, enrolled during active disease. The V call is TRBV6-5, the J call TRBJ1-2; tentative D call: TRBD1 (6 bases). The specimen sequenced was peripheral blood. CDR3 residues: CASSSGQFRRYTF. CDR3 nucleotide sequence: TGTGCCAGCAGTTCCGGACAGTTCCGCCGCTACACCTTC.